This T cell receptor beta chain was sequenced during a study of low-dose radiotherapy and immunotherapy resistance in tumors. Study-level information: With fractions of 0.5 Gy given every 2 weeks, Cohort 1 accumulated a total of 6.5 Gy. Dosing of intravenous cyclophosphamide at 200 mg/m2 occurred every two weeks and took place one day prior to radiation and immunotherapy.

Using a constant-region primer together with a V-primer adapter, TCRs were subjected to roughly 18 PCR cycles of amplification. TCRdb reprocessed the reads via MiXCR and lists one record per CDR3 protein. This sample has approximately 52,000 distinct CDR3 sequences, with 33% found just once. Comments on this clonotype: This likely reflects a read error, since a far larger clone is one base away.

This sample's time point: after trial treatment. The treatment here: LDRT plus nivolumab, ipilimumab, low-dose cyclophosphamide and aspirin (RACIN trial). Low-dose radiotherapy, low-dose cyclophosphamide, aspirin, ipilimumab and nivolumab were all given to the donors. CDR3 size: 15 residues. V dropped 5 bases and J dropped 2; count of bases not matched to a gene: 5. Germline lookup yields CDR1 SEHNR and CDR2 FQNEAQ (reference sequence). The rearrangement links TRBV7-9 to TRBJ2-7; 11 bases align to TRBD1. The sequence was obtained from a male donor with rectosigmoid adenocarcinoma. This material consisted of PBMCs, taken after low-dose radiotherapy plus immunotherapy. This CDR3 reads CASSLGTGGPYEQYF. CDR3 in DNA: TGTGCCAGCAGCCTAGGGACAGGGGGACCCTACGAGCAGTACTTC.